One sample yielded the 15 T cell receptor beta chains listed below, sequenced in a study of OX40 agonist ivuxolimab in advanced cancers. Libraries were built with the immunoSEQ multiplex PCR assay. The clones in this table, taken by TCRdb from immuneACCESS, are in-frame only. Not every clone is retained; where verified, under half of the shortfall comes from an unresolved V gene, and the cause of the rest is unknown. The sample table shows around 69,000 clones, and approximately 90% are seen once. 3% to 4% of the sample is taken by the ten largest. The material was CD4+ or CD8+ T cells sorted from blood, obtained in a trial of the OX40 agonist ivuxolimab. The receptors derive from an adult with an advanced solid tumor such as melanoma, head and neck, liver or kidney cancer.

The chain carries TRBV19 and TRBJ1-5; no definite D call. The ends were cut back, 7 bases at V and 4 bases at J, with 11 bases in the middle. CDR3 length equals 13 residues. The germline V gene encodes CDR1 LNHDA and CDR2 SQIVND (reference sequence). The CDR3 DNA sequence: TGTGCCAGTAACATGGGCAGAAATCAGCCCCAGCATTTT. It translates to CASNMGRNQPQHF.

The rearrangement links TRBV28 to TRBJ1-1, with TRBD1 matching 7 bases. J gave up 0 bases and V 6 bases, and 7 bases lay outside the gene matches. CDR1 and CDR2 from the germline V gene are MDHEN and SYDVKM. The CDR3 consists of 15 residues. CDR3 amino acids: CASSAPGQMNTEAFF. The DNA of the CDR3 is TGTGCCAGCAGCGCACCGGGACAGATGAACACTGAAGCTTTCTTT.

This clone was counted a few times. The rearrangement uses TRBV18 and TRBJ2-7; 9 positions match TRBD1. From germline, CDR1 is KGHSH and CDR2 LQKENI. CDR3 length: 16 residues. V shed 3 bases and J 3 bases; nucleotides not matched to a gene: 9. CDR3: CASSPPGTGILYEQYF. The CDR3 region has the DNA TGTGCCAGCTCACCTCCCGGGACAGGGATTCTCTACGAGCAGTACTTC.

V gene TRBV10-3 combines with J gene TRBJ1-5, with a weak D call TRBD1 (5 bases). There are 16 residues in the CDR3. V lost 3 bases, J lost 0 bases, and 12 bases lay in between. The germline gives CDR1 ENHRY, CDR2 SYGVKD. CDR3 sequence reads: CAISDLDSYSNQPQHF. Written as DNA, the CDR3 is TGTGCCATCAGTGACCTCGACAGTTATAGCAATCAGCCCCAGCATTTT.

This clone has a handful of counts. This chain uses TRBV5-1 with TRBJ1-1; D call uncertain. Germline V gene lookup returns CDR1 SGHRS and CDR2 YFSETQ. The CDR3 totals 11 residues. V was cut by 0 bases and J by 10 bases, with 7 bases left in between. The DNA of the CDR3 is TGCGCCAGCAGCTTGGATGGGAGAGCTTTCTTT. The encoded protein is CASSLDGRAFF. The full variable domain, its missing parts supplied by reference TRBV5-1 and TRBJ1-1, is KAGVTQTPRYLIKTRGQQVTLSCSPISGHRSVSWYQQTPGQGLQFLFEYFSETQRNKGNFPGRFSGRQFSNSRSEMNVSTLELGDSALYLCASSLDGRAFFGQGTRLTVV.

The V gene is TRBV6-1, the J gene TRBJ2-7; D remains unclear. The germline V gene encodes CDR1 MNHNS and CDR2 SASEGT. V shed 5 bases and J shed 3 bases, with 5 bases lying between them. The CDR3 totals 11 residues. Here the CDR3 DNA reads TGTGCCAGCAGTTATGTCTACGAGCAGTACTTC. Translation gives CASSYVYEQYF.

The chain employs TRBV7-2 and TRBJ2-7, with 8 bases aligning to TRBD1. The germline V gene encodes CDR1 SGHTA and CDR2 FQGNSA. The ends lost 5 bases at V and 2 bases at J; junction bases unmatched: 8. This CDR3 region has 15 residues. The CDR3 spells CASSETGTGAYEQYF. The CDR3 DNA reads as TGTGCCAGCAGCGAAACCGGGACAGGAGCCTACGAGCAGTACTTC.

This chain links TRBV2 with TRBJ1-5; a weak D match, TRBD1 (6 bases). The germline V and J ends were trimmed by 4 bases and 6 bases, with 10 bases remaining between them. CDR1 and CDR2 (germline): SNHLY, FYNNEI. This CDR3 has 13 amino acids. CDR3: CASSGGAGQPQHF. The CDR3 DNA sequence: TGTGCCAGCAGTGGGGGGGCTGGTCAGCCCCAGCATTTT.

This chain links TRBV5-6 with TRBJ2-1, with D possibly matching TRBD1 (6 bases). Deletions cut 2 bases from V and 8 bases from J, with 17 bases between. This CDR3 is built from 15 residues. CDR1 is SGHDT, CDR2 YYEEEE, per germline. CDR3 residues: CASSFWGLIRDEQFF. The CDR3 coding sequence is TGTGCCAGCAGCTTCTGGGGGCTAATTCGGGATGAGCAGTTCTTC.

The rearrangement joins TRBV11-2 to TRBJ2-7, with D possibly TRBD2 on 6 matching bases. The CDR3 sequence is 15 residues long. CDR1 is SGHAT and CDR2 is FQNNGV in the germline V gene. Trimming stripped 1 base from V and 7 bases from J, with 17 bases between. The CDR3 is CASSLVGTLRGEQYF. The CDR3 DNA sequence: TGTGCCAGCAGCTTAGTCGGGACTCTTAGAGGAGAGCAGTACTTC. Combining the CDR3 with reference TRBV11-2 and TRBJ2-7 gives the whole variable domain EAGVAQSPRYKIIEKRQSVAFWCNPISGHATLYWYQQILGQGPKLLIQFQNNGVVDDSQLPKDRFSAERLKGVDSTLKIQPAKLEDSAVYLCASSLVGTLRGEQYFGPGTRLTVT.

The J gene is TRBJ2-1, the V gene TRBV29-1; 8 bases are shared with TRBD2. The CDR3 runs 14 residues. V lost 4 bases, J lost 6 bases, and 8 bases stayed unmatched. Germline V gene sequence: CDR1 SQVTM, CDR2 ANQGSEA. The CDR3 here is CSVGTGLASNEQFF. The CDR3 DNA reads TGCAGCGTTGGTACCGGACTAGCCAGCAATGAGCAGTTCTTC.

The chain's CDR3 is CASSRAGQGGLTTGELFF. CDR3 bases: TGCGCCAGCAGCAGGGCGGGACAGGGGGGACTTACCACTGGGGAGCTGTTTTTT. The chain recombines TRBV4-1 with TRBJ2-2, with TRBD1 matching 11 bases. Germline V gene sequence: CDR1 MGHRA, CDR2 YSYEKL. The V gene end was trimmed by 5 bases and the J gene end by 8 bases; junction bases not matched to a gene: 16. The CDR3 covers 18 residues.

V and J are TRBV2 and TRBJ1-5; D is uncertain. V shed 6 bases and J shed 2 bases, with 11 bases lying between them. The CDR3 totals 14 residues. CDR1 and CDR2 (germline): SNHLY, FYNNEI. The CDR3 sequence: CASRARSGNQPQHF. In DNA form, the CDR3 reads TGTGCCAGCAGGGCCAGGAGCGGCAATCAGCCCCAGCATTTT.

V gene TRBV5-6 combines with J gene TRBJ2-4; D unclear. The germline V and J ends were trimmed by 3 bases and 3 bases, with 16 bases remaining between them. The germline gives CDR1 SGHDT, CDR2 YYEEEE. The CDR3 runs 16 residues. For the CDR3, the DNA is TGTGCCAGCAGCTCTCTGAGTCTGTACGACAAAAACATTCAGTACTTC. Its translation is CASSSLSLYDKNIQYF.

The chain combines TRBV7-2 with TRBJ1-2; TRBD1 matches at 10 bases. This CDR3 contains 18 residues. Germline lookup yields CDR1 SGHTA and CDR2 FQGNSA. J gave up 1 base and V 0 bases, and 8 bases lay outside the gene matches. The CDR3 nucleotides read TGTGCCAGCAGCTTAGCCTCGGGACAGGGGACCTATAACTATGGCTACACCTTC. Its translation: CASSLASGQGTYNYGYTF.